This T cell receptor beta chain was documented in a study of control samples from healthy donors and cancer patients (dated by TCRdb to about 2020). Worth noting for this clone: Its cognate antigen has yet to be identified. Base qualities are not at hand, and no much larger clone is one base apart.

From the cysteine up to the phenylalanine, the CDR3 has a length of 17 residues. The sequence is cut down to CDR3 DNA, 51 bases in frame from base 1. The germline V gene (reference sequence) gives CDR1 as SEHNR and CDR2 as FQNEAQ. The germline V and J ends show losses of 5 bases and 3 bases respectively, and no gene match explains 13 bases of the junction. To prepare the library, the immunoSEQ multiplex PCR assay was applied. TCRdb took over this immuneACCESS table, retaining in-frame rearrangements with V and J assigned. Such tables are incomplete; in checked studies, under half of the missing clones stem from an unresolved V gene, and the remainder is unexplained. For this sample there are some 120,000 clones; just under 95% appear just once. 3.6% of the sample comes from the top ten.

The V and J genes are TRBV7-9 and TRBJ2-7; 10 middle bases align to TRBD1. The source material was blood. This receptor was taken from a man aged 25 to 45 in good health. The CDR3 region reads CASSIGQPGQGSYEQYF. The DNA sequence reads TGTGCCAGCAGCATTGGCCAACCGGGACAGGGGAGCTACGAGCAGTACTTC.